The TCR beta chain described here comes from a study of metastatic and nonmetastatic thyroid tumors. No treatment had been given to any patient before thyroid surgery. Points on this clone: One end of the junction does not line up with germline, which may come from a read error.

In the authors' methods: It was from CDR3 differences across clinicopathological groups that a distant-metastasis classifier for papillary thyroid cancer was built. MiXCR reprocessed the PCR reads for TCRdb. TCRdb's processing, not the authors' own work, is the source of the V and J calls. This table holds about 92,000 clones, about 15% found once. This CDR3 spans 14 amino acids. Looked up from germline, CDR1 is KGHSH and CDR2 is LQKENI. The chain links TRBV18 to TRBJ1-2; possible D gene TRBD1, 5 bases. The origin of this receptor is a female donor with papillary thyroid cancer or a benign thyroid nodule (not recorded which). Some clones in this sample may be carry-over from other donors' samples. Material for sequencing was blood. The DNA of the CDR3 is TGTGACAGCTCGTACCGGGACGGCCAGAAGGGCTACACCTTC. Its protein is CDSSYRDGQKGYTF.